One and the same sample provided the 19 T cell receptor beta chains below, sequenced in a study of control samples from healthy donors and cancer patients. Clones were sequenced by immunoSEQ multiplex PCR, and TCRdb holds only the in-frame ones, with some missing. The table shows 65,000 to 75,000 clones, with about 90% occurring only once. Sequencing was performed on blood. These receptors were taken from a woman in her forties or fifties in good health.

In this sample, this clone turned up a few times. The rearrangement uses TRBV5-1 and TRBJ1-6; 7 nucleotides agree with TRBD1. J lost 7 bases, V lost 5 bases, and 6 bases had no gene match. This CDR3 region has 14 residues. Germline V lookup: CDR1 SGHRS, CDR2 YFSETQ. CDR3 in amino acids: CASRTGTENSPLHF. The DNA of the CDR3 is TGCGCCAGCAGAACCGGGACAGAGAATTCACCCCTCCACTTT.

The CDR3 spells CASRSDPRGPYEQYF. The CDR3 bases are TGTGCCAGCAGGTCTGATCCTAGGGGGCCCTACGAGCAGTACTTC. V usage is TRBV6-5 and J usage is TRBJ2-7; 7 bases fit TRBD1. CDR3 length equals 15 residues. The V segment lost 6 bases and the J segment 2 bases; nucleotides outside the gene matches: 10. Germline assignment: CDR1 MNHEY and CDR2 SVGAGI.

The chain couples TRBV7-2 to TRBJ2-3; 10 bases align to TRBD2. Germline CDR1 is SGHTA and CDR2 is FQGNSA. The CDR3 sequence is 15 residues long. The trim removed 1 base at V and 4 bases at J, leaving 2 bases unmatched. CDR3 DNA: TGTGCCAGCAGCTTAGTAAGCGGGAGGGCAGATACGCAGTATTTT. It yields the protein CASSLVSGRADTQYF.

This chain uses TRBV24-1 with TRBJ1-5; 7 nucleotides line up with TRBD1. The germline V gene encodes CDR1 KGHDR and CDR2 SFDVKD. J lost 0 bases, V lost 10 bases, and 5 bases had no gene match. There are 14 residues in the CDR3. The CDR3 region is CATGTAYSNQPQHF. CDR3 nucleotide sequence: TGTGCCACAGGGACAGCATATAGCAATCAGCCCCAGCATTTT.

V is TRBV29-1 and J is TRBJ1-2, with D unresolved. The CDR3 is made up of 15 amino acids. Trimming cost V 0 bases and J 0 bases, with 11 bases left between them. From germline, CDR1 is SQVTM and CDR2 ANQGSEA. CDR3 residues: CSVEDIGSANYGYTF. The CDR3 DNA follows: TGCAGCGTTGAAGATATAGGGTCGGCTAACTATGGCTACACCTTC.

The rearrangement uses TRBV7-3 and TRBJ1-1; D perhaps matches TRBD1 (6 bases). The CDR3 consists of 15 residues. Germline V CDR1 and CDR2: SGHTA, FQGTGA. V lost 0 bases and J lost 1, with 9 bases in between. The CDR3 sequence is CASSLTEQGNTEAFF. DNA of the CDR3: TGTGCCAGCAGCTTAACGGAACAGGGGAACACTGAAGCTTTCTTT.

The chain links TRBV7-9 to TRBJ2-3; 10 bases map to TRBD2. Trimming removed 3 bases from V and 3 bases from J; junction bases left unmatched: 0. The CDR3 runs 14 residues. Per germline, CDR1 SEHNR and CDR2 FQNEAQ (reference sequence). The CDR3 is CASSFSGRTDTQYF. Written as DNA, the CDR3 is TGTGCCAGCAGCTTTAGCGGGAGGACAGATACGCAGTATTTT.

The chain recombines TRBV19 with TRBJ2-7; tentatively, D is TRBD1 (6 bases). The germline V gene has CDR1 LNHDA and CDR2 SQIVND (reference sequence). Trimming removed 4 bases at V and 6 bases at J, with 10 bases between. The CDR3 is made up of 12 amino acids. CDR3 protein: CASSTQGSEQYF. The CDR3 DNA sequence: TGTGCCAGTAGTACCCAGGGGTCCGAGCAGTACTTC.

V usage is TRBV3-1 (or the pseudogene TRBV3-2) and J usage is TRBJ1-2; perhaps TRBD1 as D (6 bases). Germline V gives CDR1 LGHDT, CDR2 YNNKEL (reference sequence). V shed 1 base and J shed 4 bases, with 22 bases lying between them. CDR3 size: 18 residues. CDR3 protein: CASSQGSAGANLVYGYTF. The DNA of the CDR3 is TGTGCCAGCAGCCAAGGATCGGCAGGGGCTAACCTTGTCTATGGCTACACCTTC.

This clone was detected a few times. This chain uses TRBV4-1 with TRBJ2-5; possible D gene TRBD2, 6 bases. V lost 4 bases and J lost 4, with 10 bases in between. CDR1 and CDR2 from the germline V gene are MGHRA and YSYEKL. CDR3 length equals 13 residues. The CDR3 sequence: CASSRLGGETQYF. CDR3 DNA: TGCGCCAGCAGCCGGCTGGGGGGAGAGACCCAGTACTTC.

The rearrangement joins TRBV29-1 to TRBJ1-2; D is uncertain. The CDR3 is 13 residues long. The V gene's germline CDR1 is SQVTM and CDR2 ANQGSEA. V was pared by 6 bases and J by 0 bases, with 11 bases between. Written as DNA, the CDR3 is TGCAGCGTCCGCCGGGCCACTAACTATGGCTACACCTTC. It encodes CSVRRATNYGYTF.

The V call is TRBV12-1, the J call TRBJ2-7; TRBD1, as called in the table, went unchecked against the DNA. TRBV12-1 is reported as a pseudogene. The CDR3 is 15 amino acids. Here the CDR3 DNA reads TGTGCCAGCAGCTTTGGGGGGACAGGGCCCTACGAGCAGTACTTC. Its translation: CASSFGGTGPYEQYF.

This sequence joins TRBV30 and TRBJ2-2; the match to TRBD1 covers 10 bases. Germline lookup yields CDR1 GTSNPN and CDR2 SVGIG (reference sequence). This CDR3 region has 18 residues. V lost 0 bases to trimming and J lost 3 bases; unmatched junction nucleotides: 10. CDR3 protein: CAWSVRGFGTGDTGELFF. The DNA for the CDR3 is TGTGCCTGGAGTGTACGGGGTTTCGGGACAGGGGACACCGGGGAGCTGTTTTTT.

The chain has TRBV11-2 and TRBJ2-3; 7 bases are a match to TRBD2. The CDR3 runs 16 residues. Trimming removed 5 bases from V and 0 bases from J; junction bases left unmatched: 8. Per the germline V gene, CDR1 is SGHAT and CDR2 is FQNNGV. CDR3 sequence reads: CASSTRLAQSTDTQYF. For the CDR3, the DNA is TGTGCCAGCAGCACCCGACTAGCCCAGAGCACAGATACGCAGTATTTT.

The rearrangement joins TRBV20-1 to TRBJ2-1; D unclear. The V end was cut by 3 bases, the J end by 0 bases, with 15 bases between. The CDR3 runs 16 residues. Germline-derived CDR1 and CDR2 are DFQATT and SNEGSKA (reference sequence). CDR3 amino acids: CSASRFGATSYNEQFF. The CDR3 coding sequence is TGCAGTGCTAGTCGGTTTGGCGCAACCTCCTACAATGAGCAGTTCTTC.

The V gene is TRBV6-5, the J gene TRBJ1-1; tentatively, D is TRBD1 (5 bases). V gave up 6 bases and J gave up 2 bases, with 13 bases separating them. This CDR3 region has 14 residues. Per germline, CDR1 MNHEY and CDR2 SVGAGI. CDR3 protein: CASRNGAVNTEAFF. The CDR3 region has the DNA TGTGCCAGCAGAAATGGGGCTGTAAACACTGAAGCTTTCTTT.

J is TRBJ2-1 and V is TRBV7-3; possible D gene TRBD2, 5 bases. The germline V and J ends were trimmed by 4 bases and 5 bases, with 9 bases remaining between them. Per germline, CDR1 SGHTA and CDR2 FQGTGA. The CDR3 sequence is 13 residues long. In nucleotides, the CDR3 is TGTGCCAGCAGCTCGGACTCAAACAATGAGCAGTTCTTC. Encoded protein: CASSSDSNNEQFF.

CDR3 protein: CASSLEAANANTGELFF. CDR3 DNA sequence: TGTGCCAGCAGCTTAGAGGCGGCAAATGCGAACACCGGGGAGCTGTTTTTT. This chain links TRBV7-6 with TRBJ2-2; D not certain. CDR1 is SGHVS, CDR2 FNYEAQ, per germline. Trimming removed 1 base at V and 0 bases at J, with 12 bases between. The CDR3 has 17 amino acids.

CDR3 protein: CASSPGQAPNEKLFF. CDR3 DNA: TGTGCCAGCAGCCCAGGACAGGCACCTAATGAAAAACTGTTTTTT. J is TRBJ1-4 and V is TRBV7-9; 7 bases agree with TRBD1. The germline gives CDR1 SEHNR, CDR2 FQNEAQ (reference sequence). The CDR3 extends over 15 amino acids. Trimming cost V 5 bases and J 3 bases; bases outside gene matches: 6.